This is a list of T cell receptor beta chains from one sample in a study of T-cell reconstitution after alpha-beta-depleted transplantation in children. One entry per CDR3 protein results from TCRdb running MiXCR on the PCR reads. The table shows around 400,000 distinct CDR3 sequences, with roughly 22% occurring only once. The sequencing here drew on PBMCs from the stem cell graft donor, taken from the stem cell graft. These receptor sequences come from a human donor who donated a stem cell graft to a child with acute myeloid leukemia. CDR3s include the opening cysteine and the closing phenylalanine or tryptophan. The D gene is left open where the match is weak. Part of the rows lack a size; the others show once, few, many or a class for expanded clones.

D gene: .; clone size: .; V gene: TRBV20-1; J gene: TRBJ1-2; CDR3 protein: CSATGGFSNYGYTF; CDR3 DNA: TGCAGTGCCACAGGAGGGTTTTCGAACTATGGCTACACCTTC
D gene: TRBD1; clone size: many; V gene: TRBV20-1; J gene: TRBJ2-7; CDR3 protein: CSAEPGGIYEQYF; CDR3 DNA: TGCAGTGCTGAACCAGGGGGAATCTACGAGCAGTACTTC
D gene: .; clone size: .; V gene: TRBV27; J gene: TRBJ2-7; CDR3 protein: CASSLLTATYEQYF; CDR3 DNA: TGTGCCAGCAGTTTACTGACGGCTACCTACGAGCAGTACTTC
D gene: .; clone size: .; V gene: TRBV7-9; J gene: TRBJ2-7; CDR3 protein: CASSLRVGSCEQYF; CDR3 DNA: TGTGCCAGCAGCTTAAGAGTGGGGTCCTGCGAGCAGTACTTC
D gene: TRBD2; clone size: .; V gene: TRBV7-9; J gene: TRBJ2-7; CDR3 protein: CASAPSGNLGEQYF; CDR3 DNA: TGTGCCAGCGCGCCAAGCGGGAATCTGGGGGAGCAGTACTTC
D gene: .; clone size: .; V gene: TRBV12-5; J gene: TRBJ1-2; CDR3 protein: CASGLSLLGELPYGYTF; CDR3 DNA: TGTGCTAGTGGTTTGTCCCTTCTGGGCGAACTTCCCTATGGCTACACCTTC
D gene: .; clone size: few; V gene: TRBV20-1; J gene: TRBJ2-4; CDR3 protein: CSARAFGRELAKNIQYF; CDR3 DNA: TGCAGTGCTAGAGCTTTCGGCAGAGAACTAGCCAAAAACATTCAGTACTTC
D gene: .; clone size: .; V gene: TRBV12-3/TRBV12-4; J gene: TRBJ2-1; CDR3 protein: CASSLVWWAGNEQFF; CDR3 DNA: TGTGCCAGCAGTTTAGTATGGTGGGCCGGGAATGAGCAGTTCTTC
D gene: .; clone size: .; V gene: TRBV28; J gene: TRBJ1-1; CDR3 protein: CASSFPDSMNTEAFF; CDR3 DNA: TGTGCCAGCAGTTTCCCCGACAGTATGAACACTGAAGCTTTCTTT
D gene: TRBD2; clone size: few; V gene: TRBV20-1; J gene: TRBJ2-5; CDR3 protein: CSAARGVRGETQYF; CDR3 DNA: TGCAGTGCCGCCCGGGGGGTCCGGGGGGAGACCCAGTACTTC
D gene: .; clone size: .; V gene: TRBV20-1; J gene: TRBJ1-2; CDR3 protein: CSARASSSRGYTF; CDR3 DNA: TGCAGTGCTAGAGCGTCGTCATCACGAGGCTACACCTTC
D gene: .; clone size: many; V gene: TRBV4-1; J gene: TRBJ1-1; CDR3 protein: CASSQGLLTNTEAFF; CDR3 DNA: TGCGCCAGCAGCCAAGGTCTTTTAACGAACACTGAAGCTTTCTTT
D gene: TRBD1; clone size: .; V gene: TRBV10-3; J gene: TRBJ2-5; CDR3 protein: CATENRGQETQYF; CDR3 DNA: TGTGCCACTGAAAACAGGGGGCAAGAGACCCAGTACTTC
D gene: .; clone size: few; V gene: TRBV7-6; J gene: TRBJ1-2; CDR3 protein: CASSLAGGSGYTF; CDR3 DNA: TGTGCCAGCAGCTTAGCTGGGGGTTCTGGCTACACCTTC
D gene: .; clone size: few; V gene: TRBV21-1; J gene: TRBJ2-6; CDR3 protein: CASSLDRVTTLWVANVLTF; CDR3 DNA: TGTGCCAGCAGCTTGGACAGGGTGACCACCCTCTGGGTAGCCAACGTCCTGACTTTC
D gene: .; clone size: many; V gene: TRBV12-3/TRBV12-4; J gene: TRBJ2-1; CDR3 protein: CASSPEGSYNEQFF; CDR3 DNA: TGTGCCAGCAGCCCGGAGGGGTCCTACAATGAGCAGTTCTTC
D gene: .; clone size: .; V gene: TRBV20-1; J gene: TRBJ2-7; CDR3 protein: CSARQSAYEQYF; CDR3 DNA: TGCAGTGCTAGACAGAGCGCCTACGAGCAGTACTTC